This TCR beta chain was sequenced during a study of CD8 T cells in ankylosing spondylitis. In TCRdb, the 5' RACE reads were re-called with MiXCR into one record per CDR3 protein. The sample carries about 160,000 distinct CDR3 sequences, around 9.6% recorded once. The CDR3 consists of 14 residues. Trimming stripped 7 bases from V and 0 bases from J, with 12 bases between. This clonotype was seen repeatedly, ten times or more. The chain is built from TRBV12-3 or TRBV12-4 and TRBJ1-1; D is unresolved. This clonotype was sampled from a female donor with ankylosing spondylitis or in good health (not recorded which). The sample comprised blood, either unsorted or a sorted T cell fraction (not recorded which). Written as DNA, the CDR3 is TGTGCCAGCACCAGAATACTAGTGAACACTGAAGCTTTCTTT. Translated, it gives CASTRILVNTEAFF.